The T cell receptor beta chain described here comes from a study of early T cells in non-severe SARS-CoV-2 infection. This clonotype occurred many times. Using its own MiXCR run on the 5' RACE reads, TCRdb lists one record per CDR3 protein. This table holds roughly 31,000 distinct CDR3 sequences, about 4.6% found once. V lost 7 bases to trimming and J lost 3 bases, with 13 bases between them. Per germline, CDR1 LNHDA and CDR2 SQIVND (reference sequence). There are 14 residues in the CDR3. The chain has TRBV19 and TRBJ1-5; D not resolved. This TCR came from an adult who was a healthcare worker with PCR-confirmed SARS-CoV-2 infection or an uninfected control (not recorded which). Input material: whole blood. The CDR3 region is CASKNRAINQPQHF. For the CDR3, the DNA is TGTGCCAGTAAAAACCGGGCCATCAATCAGCCCCAGCATTTT.